This entry describes one T cell receptor beta chain. Its antigen is undetermined. Both 60 Vbeta primers and 13 Jbeta primers went into the PCR. In the authors' methods: Around 10 million shared chains were among 65 million to 85 million unique TCR beta chains counted in a later analysis. Here immunoSEQ multiplex PCR was the method, and the copy in TCRdb shows in-frame clones only, minus some. V and J calls and clone size are those listed in that table; D and trimming were worked out from the DNA. The sample lists under 120,000 clones, 74% occurring once. These data come from a study of cytomegalovirus exposure and HLA in healthy donors. Study conclusions and caveats: The study put around 180 TCR beta chains on its list as cytomegalovirus-associated.

The CDR3 is 13 residues long. V shed 5 bases and J shed 0 bases, with 5 bases lying between them. Germline V gives CDR1 SGHVS, CDR2 FNYEAQ. The donors (healthy individuals) were bone marrow donors. The source is a man in his fifties in good health and CMV-seropositive. This chain links TRBV7-6 with TRBJ1-3; D gene ambiguous. The sequencing input was PBMCs. In DNA form, the CDR3 reads TGTGCCAGCAGCCCCTACTCTGGAAACACCATATATTTT. The encoded protein is CASSPYSGNTIYF.